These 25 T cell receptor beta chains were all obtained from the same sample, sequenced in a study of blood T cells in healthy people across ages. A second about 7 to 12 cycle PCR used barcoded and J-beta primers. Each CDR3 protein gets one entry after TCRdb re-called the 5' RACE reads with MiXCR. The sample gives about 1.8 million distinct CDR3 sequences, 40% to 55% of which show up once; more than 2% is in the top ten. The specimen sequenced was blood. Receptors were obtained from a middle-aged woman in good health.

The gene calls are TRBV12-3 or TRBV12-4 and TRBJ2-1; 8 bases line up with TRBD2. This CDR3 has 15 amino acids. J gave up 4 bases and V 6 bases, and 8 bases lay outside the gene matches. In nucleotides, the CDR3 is TGTGCCAGCAGAACGGGGGGGGGGTCGTACAATGAGCAGTTCTTC. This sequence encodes CASRTGGGSYNEQFF.

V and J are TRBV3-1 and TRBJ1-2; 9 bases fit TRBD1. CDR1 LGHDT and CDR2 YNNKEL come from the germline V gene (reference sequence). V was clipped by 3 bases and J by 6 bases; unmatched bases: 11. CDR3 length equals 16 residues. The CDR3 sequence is CASSHSSGTGLDGYTF. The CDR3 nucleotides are TGTGCCAGCAGCCACTCTTCCGGGACAGGGTTAGATGGCTACACCTTC.

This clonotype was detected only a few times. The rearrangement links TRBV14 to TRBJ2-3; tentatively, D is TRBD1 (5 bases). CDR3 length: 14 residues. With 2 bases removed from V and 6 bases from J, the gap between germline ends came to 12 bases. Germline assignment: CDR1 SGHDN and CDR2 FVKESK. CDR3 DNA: TGTGCCAGCAGCCAACCAGGGTTTTCGGATACGCAGTATTTT. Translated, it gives CASSQPGFSDTQYF.

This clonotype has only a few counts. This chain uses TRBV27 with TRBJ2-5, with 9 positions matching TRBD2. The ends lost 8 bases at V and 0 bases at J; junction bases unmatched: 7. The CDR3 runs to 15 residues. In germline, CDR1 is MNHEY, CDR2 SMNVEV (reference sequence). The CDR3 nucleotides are TGTGCCAGCCGACCTAGCGGGGACCACCAAGAGACCCAGTACTTC. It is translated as CASRPSGDHQETQYF.

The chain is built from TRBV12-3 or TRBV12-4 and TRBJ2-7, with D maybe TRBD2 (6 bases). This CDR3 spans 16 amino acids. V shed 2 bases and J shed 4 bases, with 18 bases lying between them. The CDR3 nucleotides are TGTGCCAGCAGTTTATGGGCCGCGGGACCGCAATACGAGCAGTACTTC. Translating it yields CASSLWAAGPQYEQYF.

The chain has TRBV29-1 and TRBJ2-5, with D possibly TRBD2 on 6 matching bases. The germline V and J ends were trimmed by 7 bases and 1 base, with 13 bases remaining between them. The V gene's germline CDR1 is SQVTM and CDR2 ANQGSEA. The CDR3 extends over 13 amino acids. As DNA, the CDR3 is TGCAGCGGGGGTGGGGGGTTCCAAGAGACCCAGTACTTC. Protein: CSGGGGFQETQYF.

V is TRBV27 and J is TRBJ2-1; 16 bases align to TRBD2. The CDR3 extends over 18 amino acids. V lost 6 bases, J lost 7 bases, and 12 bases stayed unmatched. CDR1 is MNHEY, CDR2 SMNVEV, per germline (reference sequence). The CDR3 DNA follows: TGTGCCAGCAGGGGGACTAGCGGGGGGGCCGGATTGGGTAATGAGCAGTTCTTC. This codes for CASRGTSGGAGLGNEQFF.

The CDR3 here is CASSLGLGTAEAFF. The CDR3 bases are TGTGCCAGCAGCTTAGGACTAGGGACAGCTGAAGCTTTCTTT. The chain uses TRBV7-2 and TRBJ1-1; 7 nucleotides agree with TRBD1. The CDR3 extends over 14 amino acids. The V and J ends lost 1 base and 6 bases, in that order; junction bases with no gene match: 5. Germline V gene data show CDR1 as SGHTA and CDR2 as FQGNSA.

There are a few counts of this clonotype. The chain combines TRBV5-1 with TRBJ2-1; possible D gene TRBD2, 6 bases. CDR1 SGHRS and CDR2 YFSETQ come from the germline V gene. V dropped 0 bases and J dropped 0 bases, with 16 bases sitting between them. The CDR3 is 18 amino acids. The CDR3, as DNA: TGCGCCAGCAGCTTGGCCAGGGCGGGGTCTCTCTCCTACAATGAGCAGTTCTTC. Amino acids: CASSLARAGSLSYNEQFF.

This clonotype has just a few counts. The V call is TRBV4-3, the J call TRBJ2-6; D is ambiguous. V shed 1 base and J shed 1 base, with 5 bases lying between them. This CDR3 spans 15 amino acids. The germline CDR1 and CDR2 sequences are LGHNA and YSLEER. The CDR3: CASSQAWSGANVLTF. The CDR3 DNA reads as TGCGCCAGCAGCCAAGCTTGGTCTGGGGCCAACGTCCTGACTTTC.

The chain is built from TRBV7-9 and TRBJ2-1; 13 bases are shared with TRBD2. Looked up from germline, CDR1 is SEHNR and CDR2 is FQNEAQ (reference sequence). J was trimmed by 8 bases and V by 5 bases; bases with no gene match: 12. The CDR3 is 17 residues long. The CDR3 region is CASSGRHGTSGVYEQFF. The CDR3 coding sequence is TGTGCCAGCAGCGGTCGGCACGGGACTAGCGGGGTCTATGAGCAGTTCTTC. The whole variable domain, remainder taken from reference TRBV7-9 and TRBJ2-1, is DTGVSQNPRHKITKRGQNVTFRCDPISEHNRLYWYRQTLGQGPEFLTYFQNEAQLEKSRLLSDRFSAERPKGSFSTLEIQRTEQGDSAMYLCASSGRHGTSGVYEQFFGPGTRLTVL.

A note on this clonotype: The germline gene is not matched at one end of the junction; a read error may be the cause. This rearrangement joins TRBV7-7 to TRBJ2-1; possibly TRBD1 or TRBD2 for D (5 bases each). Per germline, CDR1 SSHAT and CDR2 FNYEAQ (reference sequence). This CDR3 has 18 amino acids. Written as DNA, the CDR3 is TGTGCTAGCAGCTTACCCAATAGTGGGGACCACAGGTCCAATGAGCAGTTCTTC. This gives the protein CASSLPNSGDHRSNEQFF.

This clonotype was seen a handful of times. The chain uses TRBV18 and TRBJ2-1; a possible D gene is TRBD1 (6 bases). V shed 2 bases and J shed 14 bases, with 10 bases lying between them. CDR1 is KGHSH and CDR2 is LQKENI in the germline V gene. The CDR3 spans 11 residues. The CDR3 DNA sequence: TGTGCCAGCTCACCAGGGGGCGATAAGTTCTTC. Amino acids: CASSPGGDKFF.

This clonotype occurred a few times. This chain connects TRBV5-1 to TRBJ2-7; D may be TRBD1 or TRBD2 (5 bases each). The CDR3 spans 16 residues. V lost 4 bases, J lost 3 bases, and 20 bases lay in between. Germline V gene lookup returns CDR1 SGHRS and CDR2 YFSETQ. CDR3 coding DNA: TGCGCCAGCAGCCCCTTCCTCCCGGGGCGAAACTACGAGCAGTACTTC. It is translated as CASSPFLPGRNYEQYF.

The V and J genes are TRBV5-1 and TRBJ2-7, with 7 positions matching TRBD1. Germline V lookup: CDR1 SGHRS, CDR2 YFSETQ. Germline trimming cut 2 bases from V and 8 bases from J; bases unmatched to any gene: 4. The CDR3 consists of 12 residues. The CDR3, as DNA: TGCGCCAGCAGCTTCGACAGGGCCCAGCAGTACTTC. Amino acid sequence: CASSFDRAQQYF.

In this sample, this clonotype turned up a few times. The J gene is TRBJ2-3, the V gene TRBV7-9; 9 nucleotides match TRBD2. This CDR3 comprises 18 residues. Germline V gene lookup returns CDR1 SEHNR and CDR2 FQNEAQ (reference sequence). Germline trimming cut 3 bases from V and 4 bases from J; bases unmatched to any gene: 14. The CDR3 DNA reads TGTGCCAGCAGCTTCCCATCGGCGGGACTAGCCATCGCAGATACGCAGTATTTT. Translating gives CASSFPSAGLAIADTQYF.

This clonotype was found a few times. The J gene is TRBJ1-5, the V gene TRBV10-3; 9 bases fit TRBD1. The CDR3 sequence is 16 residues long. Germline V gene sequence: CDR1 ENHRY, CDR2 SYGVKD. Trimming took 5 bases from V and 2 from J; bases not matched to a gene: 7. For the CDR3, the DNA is TGTGCCATCAGTAACGGACAGGGGACAGGCAATCAGCCCCAGCATTTT. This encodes CAISNGQGTGNQPQHF.

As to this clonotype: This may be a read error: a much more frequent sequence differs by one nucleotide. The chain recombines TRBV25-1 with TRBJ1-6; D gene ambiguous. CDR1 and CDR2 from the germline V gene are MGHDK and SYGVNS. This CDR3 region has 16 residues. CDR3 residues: CASSAGRSSHNSPLHF. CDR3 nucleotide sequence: TGTGCCAGCAGCGCCGGCAGGAGCTCCCATAATTCACCCCTCCACTTT.

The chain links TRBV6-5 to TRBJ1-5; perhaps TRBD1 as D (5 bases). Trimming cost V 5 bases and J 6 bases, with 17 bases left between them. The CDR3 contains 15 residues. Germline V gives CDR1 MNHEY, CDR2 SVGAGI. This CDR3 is CASSMHQGSRQPQHF. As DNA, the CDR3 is TGTGCCAGCAGTATGCACCAGGGATCCCGTCAGCCCCAGCATTTT.

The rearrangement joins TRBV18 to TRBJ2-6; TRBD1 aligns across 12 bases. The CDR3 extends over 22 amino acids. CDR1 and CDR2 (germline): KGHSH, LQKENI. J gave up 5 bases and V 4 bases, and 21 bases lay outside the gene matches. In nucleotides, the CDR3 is TGTGCCAGCTCACGAAAAGATACCGGGACAGGGGGCCAAGCGTGGTGGGCCAACGTCCTGACTTTC. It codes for CASSRKDTGTGGQAWWANVLTF.

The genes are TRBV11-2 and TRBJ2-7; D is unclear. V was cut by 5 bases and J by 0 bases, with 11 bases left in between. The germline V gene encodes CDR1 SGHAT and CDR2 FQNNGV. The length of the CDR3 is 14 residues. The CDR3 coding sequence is TGTGCCAGCAGCGTAGGACGGATCTCCTACGAGCAGTACTTC. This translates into CASSVGRISYEQYF.

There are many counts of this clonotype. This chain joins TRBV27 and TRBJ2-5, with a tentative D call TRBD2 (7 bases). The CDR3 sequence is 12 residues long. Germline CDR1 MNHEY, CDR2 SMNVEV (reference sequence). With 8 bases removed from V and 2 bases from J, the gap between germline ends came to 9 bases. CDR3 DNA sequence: TGTGCCAGCGGGAGGGGGCAAGAGACCCAGTACTTC. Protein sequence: CASGRGQETQYF.

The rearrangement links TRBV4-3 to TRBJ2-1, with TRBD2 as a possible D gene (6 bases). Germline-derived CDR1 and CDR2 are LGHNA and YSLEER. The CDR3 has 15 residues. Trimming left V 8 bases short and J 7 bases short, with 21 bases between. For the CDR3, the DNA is TGCGCCAGCCCCTGGGGGGACCCAGGGTTGAATGAGCAGTTCTTC. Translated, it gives CASPWGDPGLNEQFF.

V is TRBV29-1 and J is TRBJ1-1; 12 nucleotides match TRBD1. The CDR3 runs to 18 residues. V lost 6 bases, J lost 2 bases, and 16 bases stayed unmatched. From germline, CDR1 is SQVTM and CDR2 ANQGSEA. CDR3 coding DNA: TGCAGCGTCGAGACCGGGACAGGGGGCTACGTGGGAAACACTGAAGCTTTCTTT. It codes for CSVETGTGGYVGNTEAFF.

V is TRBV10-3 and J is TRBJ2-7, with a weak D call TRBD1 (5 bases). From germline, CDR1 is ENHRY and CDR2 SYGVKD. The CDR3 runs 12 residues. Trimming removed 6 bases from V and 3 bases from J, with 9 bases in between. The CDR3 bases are TGTGCCATCAGCCAAGACAGCTACGAGCAGTACTTC. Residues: CAISQDSYEQYF.